One sample yielded the 5 T cell receptor beta chains listed below, sequenced in a study of T cell responses to AZD1222 COVID-19 vaccine. Produced via immunoSEQ multiplex PCR; TCRdb's table is partial and in-frame only. The data hold about 140,000 clones, with over 80% observed a single time. Specimen: peripheral blood, collected 28 days after the second AZD1222 dose. The receptor source for this set is an adult who received the AZD1222 COVID-19 vaccine.

V is TRBV6-5 and J is TRBJ1-5; D ambiguous. In germline, CDR1 is MNHEY, CDR2 SVGAGI. The CDR3 spans 13 residues. The germline V and J ends were trimmed by 3 bases and 2 bases, with 5 bases remaining between them. The CDR3 here is CASSYGGNQPQHF. CDR3 coding DNA: TGTGCCAGCAGTTATGGGGGCAATCAGCCCCAGCATTTT.

The chain carries TRBV30 and TRBJ2-5, with 8 bases that match TRBD1. Unmatched junction bases numbered 0, after V lost 1 base and J lost 2 bases. The CDR3 is made up of 13 amino acids. Germline V lookup: CDR1 GTSNPN, CDR2 SVGIG (reference sequence). The CDR3 DNA follows: TGTGCCTGGAGTGGACAGGGGCAAGAGACCCAGTACTTC. This sequence encodes CAWSGQGQETQYF.

The gene calls are TRBV7-9 and TRBJ2-7, with D uncertain. V gave up 4 bases and J gave up 7 bases, with 11 bases separating them. Germline lookup yields CDR1 SEHNR and CDR2 FQNEAQ (reference sequence). This CDR3 is built from 12 residues. CDR3 in DNA: TGTGCCAGCAGCTCCGCCGCGAGGGAGCAGTACTTC. Amino acids: CASSSAAREQYF.

V and J are TRBV28 and TRBJ1-2; D perhaps matches TRBD1 (6 bases). The CDR3 runs to 16 residues. CDR1 and CDR2 from the germline V gene are MDHEN and SYDVKM. V was trimmed by 8 bases and J by 0 bases, leaving 19 bases between them. CDR3 DNA sequence: TGTGCCAGCGGGTCGCACCGCACAGGGACTAACTATGGCTACACCTTC. Translation: CASGSHRTGTNYGYTF.

The chain joins TRBV5-1 to TRBJ2-3; D uncertain. Germline CDR1 is SGHRS and CDR2 is YFSETQ. This CDR3 has 14 residues. V was pared by 0 bases and J by 4 bases, with 9 bases between. The DNA for the CDR3 is TGCGCCAGCAGCTTGGGGGGAACCCCAGATACGCAGTATTTT. It encodes CASSLGGTPDTQYF.